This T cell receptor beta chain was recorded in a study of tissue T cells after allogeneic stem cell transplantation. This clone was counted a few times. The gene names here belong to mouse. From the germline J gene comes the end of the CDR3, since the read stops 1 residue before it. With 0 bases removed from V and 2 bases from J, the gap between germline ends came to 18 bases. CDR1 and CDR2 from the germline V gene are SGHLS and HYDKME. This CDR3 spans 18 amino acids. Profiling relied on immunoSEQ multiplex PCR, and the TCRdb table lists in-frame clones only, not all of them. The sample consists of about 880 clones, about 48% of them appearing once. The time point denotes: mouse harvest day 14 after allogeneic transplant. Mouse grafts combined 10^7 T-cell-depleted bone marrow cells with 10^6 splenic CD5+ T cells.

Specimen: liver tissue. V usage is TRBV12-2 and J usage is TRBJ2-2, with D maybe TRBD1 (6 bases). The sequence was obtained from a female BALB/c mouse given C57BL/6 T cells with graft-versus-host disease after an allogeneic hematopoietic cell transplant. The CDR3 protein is CASSLGKAGVGNTGQLYF. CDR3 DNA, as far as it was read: TGTGCCAGCTCTCTCGGAAAGGCAGGGGTGGGGAACACCGGGCAGCTCTAC. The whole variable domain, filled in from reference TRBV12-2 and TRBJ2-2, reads NSGVVQSPRYIIKGKGERSILKCIPISGHLSVAWYQQTQGQELKFFIQHYDKMERDKGNLPSRFSVQQFDDYHSEMNMSALELEDSAVYFCASSLGKAGVGNTGQLYFGEGSKLTVL.